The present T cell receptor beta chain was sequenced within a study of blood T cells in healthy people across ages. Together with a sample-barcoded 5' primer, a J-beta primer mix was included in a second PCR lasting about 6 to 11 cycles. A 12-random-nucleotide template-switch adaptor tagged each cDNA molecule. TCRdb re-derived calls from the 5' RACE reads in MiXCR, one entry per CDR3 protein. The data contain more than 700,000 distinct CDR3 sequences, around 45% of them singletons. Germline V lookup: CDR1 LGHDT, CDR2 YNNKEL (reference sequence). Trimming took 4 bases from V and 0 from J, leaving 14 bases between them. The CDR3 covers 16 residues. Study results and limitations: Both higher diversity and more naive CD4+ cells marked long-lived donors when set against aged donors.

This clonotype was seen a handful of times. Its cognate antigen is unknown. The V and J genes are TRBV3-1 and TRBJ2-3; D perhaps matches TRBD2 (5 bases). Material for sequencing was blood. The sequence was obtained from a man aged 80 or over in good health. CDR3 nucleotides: TGTGCCAGCAGCCCCTTGGACTCACCTAGCACAGATACGCAGTATTTT. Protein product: CASSPLDSPSTDTQYF.